Listed here are 9 T cell receptor beta chains from one sample, sequenced in a study of cytomegalovirus exposure and HLA in healthy donors (dated by TCRdb to the late 2010s). The library was made by the immunoSEQ multiplex PCR assay. TCRdb re-hosts the immuneACCESS table, in-frame sequences only. Its copies lack some clones; in the studies checked, an unresolved V gene accounts for under half of them, and the cause for the rest is not known. This sample holds about 98,000 clones; roughly nine tenths were observed only once. The ten largest clones capture less than 7.5% of the sample. Sample: PBMCs. These receptors came from a man between 18 and 29 years old in good health and CMV-seropositive.

This sequence joins TRBV5-1 and TRBJ1-1; D uncertain. The CDR3 covers 14 residues. V gave up 4 bases and J gave up 1 base, with 11 bases separating them. Germline V gene lookup returns CDR1 SGHRS and CDR2 YFSETQ. The CDR3 bases are TGCGCCAGCAGCCCAAATAGTAGGAACACTGAAGCTTTCTTT. It specifies CASSPNSRNTEAFF.

The chain recombines TRBV7-6 with TRBJ2-3; 9 positions match TRBD1. Germline V lookup: CDR1 SGHVS, CDR2 FNYEAQ. This CDR3 comprises 16 residues. J lost 1 base, V lost 5 bases, and 7 bases had no gene match. Here the CDR3 reads CASSPKQGAGTDTQYF. The CDR3 DNA reads as TGTGCCAGCAGCCCCAAACAGGGGGCGGGCACAGATACGCAGTATTTT.

The chain is built from TRBV4-3 and TRBJ2-1, with TRBD2 matching over 9 bases. Germline V lookup: CDR1 LGHNA, CDR2 YSLEER. V dropped 0 bases and J dropped 7; count of bases not matched to a gene: 10. CDR3 length: 17 residues. CDR3 loop: CASSQEVGGGGANEQFF. For the CDR3, the DNA is TGCGCCAGCAGCCAAGAAGTGGGAGGCGGGGGGGCAAATGAGCAGTTCTTC.

This clone was observed a few times. The chain recombines TRBV6-5 with TRBJ2-1; 11 nucleotides align to TRBD2. The CDR3 runs to 15 residues. J gave up 6 bases and V 6 bases, and 7 bases lay outside the gene matches. CDR1 and CDR2 from the germline V gene are MNHEY and SVGAGI. CDR3 coding DNA: TGTGCCAGCAGAAATAGCGGGGGGGCTGTCAATGAGCAGTTCTTC. Amino acids: CASRNSGGAVNEQFF.

V and J are TRBV25-1 and TRBJ2-3; weak D call: TRBD2 (7 bases). The ends were cut back, 1 base at V and 0 bases at J, with 11 bases in the middle. The CDR3 sequence is 16 residues long. Germline CDR1 is MGHDK and CDR2 is SYGVNS. CDR3 DNA: TGTGCCAGCAGTGAATTTAGGGGGGGGAGCACAGATACGCAGTATTTT. This translates into CASSEFRGGSTDTQYF.

The sample holds a few counts of this clone. J is TRBJ2-5 and V is TRBV11-3; 7 bases align to TRBD2. Germline V gene data show CDR1 as SGHNT and CDR2 as YENEEA. J was trimmed by 3 bases and V by 2 bases; bases with no gene match: 12. This CDR3 contains 17 residues. Here the CDR3 reads CASSLFAWEGLEETQYF. CDR3 in DNA: TGTGCCAGCAGCTTATTTGCTTGGGAGGGCCTGGAAGAGACCCAGTACTTC. Full variable domain (remainder filled in from reference TRBV11-3 and TRBJ2-5): EAGVVQSPRYKIIEKKQPVAFWCNPISGHNTLYWYLQNLGQGPELLIRYENEEAVDDSQLPKDRFSAERLKGVDSTLKIQPAELGDSAVYLCASSLFAWEGLEETQYFGPGTRLLVL.

V gene TRBV28 combines with J gene TRBJ2-7; a weak D match, TRBD2 (6 bases). From germline, CDR1 is MDHEN and CDR2 SYDVKM. V was shortened by 8 bases and J by 2 bases, with 19 bases between the two germline ends. This CDR3 region has 15 residues. In DNA, the CDR3 is TGTGCCAGCGTACGACCCGGGGGTATACCCTACGAGCAGTACTTC. It codes for CASVRPGGIPYEQYF.

The rearrangement uses TRBV5-1 and TRBJ2-1; tentatively, D is TRBD1 (6 bases). Germline V gene lookup returns CDR1 SGHRS and CDR2 YFSETQ. Trimming removed 4 bases from V and 8 bases from J, with 7 bases in between. The CDR3 is 11 residues long. CDR3 sequence reads: CASSKGDEQFF. The CDR3 nucleotides are TGCGCCAGCAGCAAGGGGGATGAGCAGTTCTTC.

V is TRBV27 and J is TRBJ1-2, with D tentatively TRBD1 (6 bases). Trimming cost V 5 bases and J 3 bases, with 13 bases left between them. Germline-derived CDR1 and CDR2 are MNHEY and SMNVEV (reference sequence). The CDR3 contains 14 residues. CDR3 coding DNA: TGTGCCAGCAGTCCCGACCGACAGGACTATGGCTACACCTTC. Translated: CASSPDRQDYGYTF.